This TCR beta chain was sequenced for a study of cytomegalovirus exposure and HLA in healthy donors. The ends lost 3 bases at V and 4 bases at J; junction bases unmatched: 3. CDR1 KGHSH and CDR2 LQKENI come from the germline V gene. The CDR3 consists of 14 residues. Primers included in the PCR were 60 Vbeta and 13 Jbeta primers. Method: immunoSEQ multiplex PCR; TCRdb's copy keeps in-frame clones and lacks some. The repertoire holds a few hundred thousand clones, with 70% to 85% as singletons. The genes are TRBV18 and TRBJ2-3, with 8 bases aligning to TRBD1. The sequence was collected from a woman in her 40s in good health and CMV-seronegative. Sequencing used PBMCs. CDR3 DNA: TGTGCCAGCTCACCTTCACAGGGGGCAGATACGCAGTATTTT. This translates into CASSPSQGADTQYF.